The entry below describes one T cell receptor beta chain. No antigen is known for it. The data derive from a study of metastatic and nonmetastatic thyroid tumors. Study as a whole: Comparison of repertoires was carried out across blood and tumor or nodule tissue from malignant and benign thyroid patients. Study-wide results and caveats: In blood and tumor, TCR beta diversity was reportedly significantly higher in malignant thyroid tumors than in benign nodules.

CDR3 length: 11 residues. Per germline, CDR1 MNHGY and CDR2 SAAAGT. V lost 10 bases, J lost 7 bases, and 11 bases lay in between. The entire patient cohort was treatment-naive prior to thyroid surgery. Authors' data handling: CDR3 was compared across clinicopathological groups, and the resulting differences were used to build a distant-metastasis classifier for papillary thyroid cancer. With MiXCR, TCRdb reprocessed the PCR reads. What appears here as the V and J calls and clone size reflects TCRdb's work, not the paper's. The sample includes 40,000 or so clones, 25% to 30% of them seen just once. Sequenced sample: blood. The V and J genes are TRBV6-8 and TRBJ2-1; perhaps D is TRBD1 or TRBD2 (5 bases each). The sequence was collected from a female donor with papillary thyroid cancer or a benign thyroid nodule (not recorded which). Some clones in this sample may be carry-over from other donors' samples. The CDR3 loop is CANRWGNEQFF. The DNA of the CDR3 is TGTGCCAACAGGTGGGGGAATGAGCAGTTCTTC.